This TCR beta chain was recovered during a study of shared clonotypes between healthy human individuals (TCRdb year 2020). Study-level background: The cohort included a few men and two women between 18 and 49 years of age. Leukapheresis yielded between about 0.8 and 9.5 billion PBMCs per donor. For each donor, three plates each were used for CD4 naive and CD4 memory, two plates were used for CD8 naive, and one plate was used for CD8 memory. To estimate repertoire size and how much clonotype sharing occurs between individuals, the study deeply sequenced the blood TCR repertoires of 5 or 6 healthy adults. To increase sequencing depth and limit assay-specific biases, different laboratories used diverse techniques to prepare libraries and sequence TCR repertoires. Overall study outcomes, separate from this receptor: Larger estimated clonotype richness was generally found for naive subsets than for memory subsets. Compared with non-shared clonotypes, clonotypes shared by all four sorted-subset donors had higher generation probabilities. Rarefaction of sorted-subset datasets indicated incomplete sequencing despite the large sequencing depth. Because the study included a small number of donors, the genetic and exposure-history diversity represented was limited. Across a handful of donors, 4.5% to 6.5% of naive CD4, roughly 3.8% of naive CD8, 2.3% of memory CD4, and roughly 0.4% of memory CD8 clonotypes were shared. Sampling was restricted to blood, and TCR repertoires in tissue are likely to differ from TCR repertoires in blood. Based on pairwise subsampling, the degree of clonotype sharing among donors was expected to be affected by sequencing depth.

Using the deep immunoSEQ assay, TCR CDR3 regions were amplified from genomic DNA by multiplex PCR. Genomic DNA extracted from each cell subset was distributed evenly over all wells of several immunoSEQ 96-well plates, and each plate served as one replicate. For sorted subsets, approximately 190 ng of genomic DNA, equivalent to roughly 30,000 T cell genomes, went into each replicate PCR. Purified libraries were quantified with a Qubit 3.0 fluorometer, sized on a Bioanalyzer 2100, and re-quantified with the KAPA Library Quantification kit. Every immunoSEQ 96-well plate was sequenced on a dedicated single-read 150-cycle Illumina NextSeq 550 flow cell. Turning to the authors' computational methods: Because the immunoSEQ output included only junctional sequences and no quality scores, the filtering could not be the same as the filtering used for full-length reads. Sequences were annotated with PyIR, a Python wrapper for IgBLAST v1.9, and V/J genes and CDR3 were assigned using IMGT germline references. Any read was removed if the V/J assignment was weak (E-value above 1e-6), the CDR3 was missing, or the read contained stop codons, out-of-frame junctions, or ambiguous translated residues. V3J clonotypes were defined as sequences sharing an identical inferred V gene, J gene, and CDR3 amino acid sequence. Percentage overlap between repertoires was calculated by dividing the number of shared unique clonotypes by the size of the smaller repertoire. RTK rarefaction, the Chao1 estimator, and Recon v2.1 estimates of unobserved clonotypes were used to assess repertoire richness. OLGA was used to compute generation probabilities for all TCRbeta clonotypes that the gDNA method yielded from a handful of donors. TCRdb limited this immuneACCESS table to in-frame rearrangements with V and J called. A share of clones is missing; checked studies link under half to unresolved V genes, and the rest is unexplained. V, J and clone size are those of that table, while D and trimming were read from the DNA. The sample table records roughly 1 million clones; around 75% of these occur just once. The ten largest clones take up approximately 1.5% of the sample.

The donors were healthy, HIV-negative adults with no recently reported acute infections or vaccinations. Only Caucasian adults living in Nashville, Tennessee, USA were represented among the donors. CD4+ T cells were enriched by magnetic negative selection, after which naive cells were positively selected on CD45RA and the negative fraction was taken as the memory subset. Blood was obtained by leukapheresis, after which PBMCs were separated by Ficoll-Histopaque density gradient centrifugation and cryopreserved in liquid nitrogen vapor phase. Analytical flow cytometry was used to check the purity and quantity of each magnetically sorted T cell population. Genomic DNA was isolated from each sorted fraction and quantified by UV absorbance on a Nanodrop 2000c. Including the terminal cysteine and phenylalanine, the CDR3 comprises 18 residues. The kept DNA is CDR3 alone, 54 bases in frame from the first base. V is cut back by 2 bases and J by 3 bases, with 15 bases in the junction unmatched. From the germline V gene (reference sequence), CDR1 is LNHDA and CDR2 is SQIVND.

Remarks on this clone: Its antigen specificity is not known. Within one base of it there is no much larger clone, and no base qualities were kept.

Input material: memory CD4+ T cells sorted from blood. The sample's cell subset or site, from its label and the paper: CD45RA-negative fraction. This clonotype originated in a man younger than 35 in good health. The sequence joins TRBV19 to TRBJ2-7, with 8 junctional bases fitting TRBD1. Here is the DNA: TGTGCCAGTAGTATATACCAAGCGACGGACAGGGTTTTCTACGAGCAGTACTTC. This encodes CASSIYQATDRVFYEQYF.